This T cell receptor beta chain emerged from a study of T cell responses to AZD1222 COVID-19 vaccine. TCRdb's table, derived via immunoSEQ multiplex PCR, lists solely in-frame clones and lacks some. The sample lists around 130,000 clones, roughly 93% occurring once. Unmatched junction bases numbered 13, after V lost 7 bases and J lost 7 bases. This CDR3 is built from 16 residues. Germline CDR1 and CDR2: MNHNY and SVGAGI (reference sequence). The chain uses TRBV6-6 and TRBJ2-1; TRBD1 aligns across 10 bases. The sequences come from peripheral blood, collected on day 0 of AZD1222 vaccination. The receptor was derived from an adult in good health. CDR3 DNA sequence: TGTGCCAGCAACCCCGGGACAGGGGTCCTCTGGAATGAGCAGTTCTTC. This translates into CASNPGTGVLWNEQFF.